This T cell receptor beta chain was identified during a study of CD8+ T cells in alopecia areata. V shed 6 bases and J 6 bases; nucleotides not matched to a gene: 12. The CDR3 has 15 residues. Germline assignment: CDR1 MNHEY and CDR2 SVGAGI. Extracted RNA was reverse transcribed into cDNA, the sequencing template. The assay was immunoSEQ multiplex PCR, and TCRdb's table has in-frame clones only and misses some. The sample has 65,000 to 95,000 clones, just over 50% seen once. What was sequenced was NKG2D-high CD8+ T cells sorted from blood. This sequence originates from a human donor with alopecia areata. The gene calls are TRBV6-5 and TRBJ1-2, with 8 bases identical to TRBD1. The chain's CDR3 is CASRPLTGGWDGYTF. CDR3 coding DNA: TGTGCCAGCAGACCCCTAACAGGGGGTTGGGATGGCTACACCTTC.